One sample yielded the 20 T cell receptor beta chains listed below, sequenced in a study of OX40 agonist ivuxolimab in advanced cancers. Clones were read by immunoSEQ multiplex PCR, and TCRdb kept only the in-frame ones, dropping some. The profile covers about 58,000 clones, with around four fifths appearing a single time and 3% to 3.5% taken by the ten largest. This specimen was CD4+ or CD8+ T cells sorted from blood, taken in a trial of the OX40 agonist ivuxolimab. The receptor source for this set is an adult with an advanced solid tumor such as melanoma, head and neck, liver or kidney cancer.

In nucleotides, the CDR3 is TGTGCCAGCAGTCCGGGACAGCAAACCTATAGCAATCAGCCCCAGCATTTT. This gives the protein CASSPGQQTYSNQPQHF. The chain uses TRBV27 and TRBJ1-5; TRBD1 aligns across 7 bases. Germline CDR1 is MNHEY and CDR2 is SMNVEV (reference sequence). There are 17 residues in the CDR3. The trim removed 5 bases at V and 0 bases at J, leaving 10 bases unmatched.

This clone was seen a handful of times. The chain is built from TRBV2 and TRBJ2-1; D is ambiguous. Germline CDR1 is SNHLY and CDR2 is FYNNEI. With 8 bases removed from V and 0 bases from J, the gap between germline ends came to 11 bases. This CDR3 spans 14 amino acids. DNA for the CDR3: TGTGCCAGCGCAGACCCCGGCTCCTACAATGAGCAGTTCTTC. Translated, it gives CASADPGSYNEQFF.

This chain links TRBV7-9 with TRBJ1-4; TRBD1 is a possible D gene (5 bases). Germline V lookup: CDR1 SEHNR, CDR2 FQNEAQ (reference sequence). Trimming took 4 bases from V and 6 from J, leaving 12 bases between them. This CDR3 has 14 residues. The CDR3 loop reads CASSYRTTDEKLFF. The DNA for the CDR3 is TGTGCCAGCAGCTACAGGACTACAGATGAAAAACTGTTTTTT.

V and J are TRBV28 and TRBJ1-2; D ambiguous. This CDR3 has 12 amino acids. V was cut by 3 bases and J by 1 base, with 3 bases left in between. Germline CDR1 and CDR2: MDHEN and SYDVKM. CDR3 amino acids: CASSLYNYGYTF. CDR3 DNA: TGTGCCAGCAGTTTGTATAACTATGGCTACACCTTC.

This clone was recorded once. The CDR3 loop reads CASSLVRMDRRNQPQHF. In nucleotides, the CDR3 is TGTGCCAGCAGCTTAGTCCGAATGGACAGGAGGAATCAGCCCCAGCATTTT. V usage is TRBV7-4 and J usage is TRBJ1-5; 7 bases are shared with TRBD1. CDR3 length: 17 residues. Losses at the gene ends were 1 base for V and 4 bases for J; bases not matched to a gene: 10. Germline V gene sequence: CDR1 SGHVT, CDR2 SQSDAQ. Full variable domain (remainder filled in from reference TRBV7-4 and TRBJ1-5): GAGVSQSPRYKVAKRGRDVALRCDSISGHVTLYWYRQTLGQGSEVLTYSQSDAQRDKSGRPSGRFSAERPERSVSTLKIQRTEQGDSAVYLCASSLVRMDRRNQPQHFGDGTRLSIL.

The sample holds a few counts of this clone. The rearrangement joins TRBV6-5 to TRBJ2-7; D unclear. There are 16 residues in the CDR3. Germline V CDR1 and CDR2: MNHEY, SVGAGI. V was pared by 4 bases and J by 6 bases, with 22 bases between. CDR3 protein: CASSSPAVKALGEQYF. In DNA, the CDR3 is TGTGCCAGCAGTTCCCCGGCGGTCAAGGCCCTAGGCGAGCAGTACTTC.

The chain couples TRBV18 to TRBJ2-3, with 12 bases that match TRBD2. Unmatched junction bases numbered 8, after V lost 0 bases and J lost 4 bases. This CDR3 spans 18 amino acids. Germline V gives CDR1 KGHSH, CDR2 LQKENI. The DNA of the CDR3 is TGTGCCAGCTCACCACCGGGCCTAGCGGGGGGGCCTTCAGATACGCAGTATTTT. It codes for CASSPPGLAGGPSDTQYF. Complete variable domain (other parts from reference TRBV18 and TRBJ2-3): NAGVMQNPRHLVRRRGQEARLRCSPMKGHSHVYWYRQLPEEGLKFMVYLQKENIIDESGMPKERFSAEFPKEGPSILRIQQVVRGDSAAYFCASSPPGLAGGPSDTQYFGPGTRLTVL.

The chain combines TRBV19 with TRBJ2-1, with D perhaps TRBD2 (5 bases). The V and J ends lost 1 base and 6 bases respectively, with 10 bases between them. Germline assignment: CDR1 LNHDA and CDR2 SQIVND (reference sequence). The CDR3 has 14 residues. In nucleotides, the CDR3 is TGTGCCAGTAGTATAGGAGCGGATCCCAATGAGCAGTTCTTC. Protein product: CASSIGADPNEQFF.

The chain has TRBV5-6 and TRBJ1-6; D gene ambiguous. CDR3 size: 12 residues. The germline V gene has CDR1 SGHDT and CDR2 YYEEEE. Between the trimmed V and J ends, which lost 1 base and 9 bases, there was a span of 5 bases. The CDR3 loop is CASSLQPSPLHF. The CDR3 DNA follows: TGTGCCAGCAGCTTGCAGCCTTCACCCCTCCACTTT.

The CDR3 region is CASSRKGDPLYNEQFF. CDR3 nucleotides: TGTGCCAGCAGCCGGAAGGGGGACCCCCTCTACAATGAGCAGTTCTTC. The chain has TRBV7-9 and TRBJ2-1, with a tentative D call TRBD1 (6 bases). From germline, CDR1 is SEHNR and CDR2 FQNEAQ (reference sequence). The CDR3 covers 16 residues. The ends were cut back, 5 bases at V and 3 bases at J, with 17 bases in the middle.

This clone occurred a few times. A junction end diverges from the germline sequence, so it may reflect a read error. The rearrangement uses TRBV29-1 and TRBJ1-3; no clear D. The CDR3 loop spans 12 amino acids. Germline V gene lookup returns CDR1 SQVTM and CDR2 ANQGSEA. CDR3 protein: CSSRSSGNTIYF. The CDR3 coding sequence is TGCAGTTCGAGGTCCTCTGGGAACACCATATATTTT.

The J gene is TRBJ2-7, the V gene TRBV7-3, with 7 bases that match TRBD2. The CDR3 is 15 amino acids. Looked up from germline, CDR1 is SGHTA and CDR2 is FQGTGA. After removal of 0 bases from V and 2 bases from J, the junction contained 4 bases not matched to a gene. CDR3: CASSLTSGAPYEQYF. CDR3 DNA: TGTGCCAGCAGCTTAACGAGCGGGGCCCCCTACGAGCAGTACTTC.

The V gene is TRBV19, the J gene TRBJ2-3; D not resolved. This CDR3 is 16 amino acids long. Trimming took off 7 bases at V and 1 base at J, with 18 bases between the two ends. Germline assignment: CDR1 LNHDA and CDR2 SQIVND (reference sequence). This CDR3 reads CASTAHRGTGTDTQYF. CDR3 coding DNA: TGTGCCAGTACGGCCCACCGTGGCACGGGCACAGATACGCAGTATTTT.

The genes are TRBV28 and TRBJ1-3, with a weak D call TRBD1 (5 bases). The length of the CDR3 is 15 residues. Trimming pared 2 bases from V and 6 bases from J, leaving 14 bases between. Germline V CDR1 and CDR2: MDHEN, SYDVKM. CDR3 DNA sequence: TGTGCCAGCAGTTTAAGATCGGGGGATGCAAACACCATATATTTT. Amino acids: CASSLRSGDANTIYF.

The chain recombines TRBV7-2 with TRBJ2-5; 7 bases fit TRBD1. The CDR3 sequence is 15 residues long. Per the germline V gene, CDR1 is SGHTA and CDR2 is FQGNSA. V shed 3 bases, J shed 4 bases, and the junction held 8 bases outside the gene matches. CDR3 protein: CASSFRTGGLETQYF. The CDR3 nucleotides read TGTGCCAGCAGCTTTCGGACAGGAGGTCTAGAGACCCAGTACTTC.

J is TRBJ2-5 and V is TRBV5-4, with TRBD1 matching over 7 bases. The J call may be mistaken, given a closer DNA end match to TRBJ2-7. Germline CDR1 reads SGHNT; CDR2 reads YYREEE (reference sequence). CDR3 length: 14 residues. The CDR3: CASSLGQGVNEQYF. In DNA form, the CDR3 reads TGTGCCAGCAGCTTGGGACAGGGAGTCAACGAGCAGTACTTC.

The chain employs TRBV7-2 and TRBJ2-5, with D unresolved. The germline V gene encodes CDR1 SGHTA and CDR2 FQGNSA. The CDR3 has 12 residues. The germline V and J ends were trimmed by 5 bases and 1 base, with 5 bases remaining between them. The CDR3 nucleotides are TGTGCCAGCAGCCCTCTCCAAGAGACCCAGTACTTC. Translation gives CASSPLQETQYF.

This clone was detected a few times. J is TRBJ2-5 and V is TRBV7-2; 11 positions match TRBD2. The CDR3 has 16 amino acids. After removal of 3 bases from V and 5 bases from J, the junction contained 8 bases not matched to a gene. Germline CDR1 is SGHTA and CDR2 is FQGNSA. CDR3 sequence: CASSLNSGGEGETQYF. In nucleotides, the CDR3 is TGTGCCAGCAGCTTGAATAGCGGGGGGGAAGGGGAGACCCAGTACTTC.

J is TRBJ1-6 and V is TRBV19; 9 nucleotides line up with TRBD1. The germline V gene encodes CDR1 LNHDA and CDR2 SQIVND (reference sequence). J was trimmed by 10 bases and V by 3 bases; bases with no gene match: 7. This CDR3 is built from 15 residues. The CDR3 loop is CASSMGDRDDSPLHF. The CDR3 DNA reads TGTGCCAGTAGTATGGGGGACAGGGACGACTCACCCCTCCACTTT. The whole variable domain, filled in from reference TRBV19 and TRBJ1-6, reads DGGITQSPKYLFRKEGQNVTLSCEQNLNHDAMYWYRQDPGQGLRLIYYSQIVNDFQKGDIAEGYSVSREKKESFPLTVTSAQKNPTAFYLCASSMGDRDDSPLHFGNGTRLTVT.

This sequence joins TRBV5-1 and TRBJ2-7; the D is unclear. V was trimmed by 0 bases and J by 6 bases, leaving 13 bases between them. CDR3 size: 14 residues. Germline CDR1 is SGHRS and CDR2 is YFSETQ. CDR3 in amino acids: CASSLGQPNAEQYF. The CDR3 coding sequence is TGCGCCAGCAGCTTGGGGCAGCCGAATGCCGAGCAGTACTTC.